This is a list of T cell receptor beta chains from one sample in a study of CD4 T cells in relation to SARS-CoV-2 and coronaviruses. What these receptors recognize is not known. Assay: immunoSEQ multiplex PCR; the TCRdb copy retains only in-frame clones and omits some. Of around 35,000 clones listed, approximately 81% are singletons. Sequencing was done on a sample of naive CD4+ T cells from PBMCs, cultured in vitro. The receptors stem from an adult with COVID-19. Both conserved end residues are part of each CDR3. A D gene is named only where the DNA matches it firmly. Part of the rows lack a size; the others show once, few, many or a class for expanded clones.

J gene	D gene	V gene	clone size	CDR3 DNA	CDR3 protein
TRBJ2-1	TRBD2	TRBV11-3	NA	TGTGCCAGCAGCCTAGGGACTAGCGGGATACAAGTAGTCTATGAGCAGTTCTTC	CASSLGTSGIQVVYEQFF
TRBJ2-7	NA	TRBV19	NA	TGTGCCAGTAGTGACACTTCCTACGAGCAGTACTTC	CASSDTSYEQYF
TRBJ2-7	NA	TRBV5-1	NA	TGCGCCAGCAGCTCACAGGGGGGTAGCGGGGCCTACGAGCAGTACTTC	CASSSQGGSGAYEQYF
TRBJ1-5	TRBD1	TRBV6-6	NA	TGTGCCAGCAGATATGACAGGGTAGATCAGCCCCAGCATTTT	CASRYDRVDQPQHF
TRBJ1-1	NA	TRBV29-1	NA	TGCAGCGTTGAGGGGGGCCCTGAAGCTTTCTTT	CSVEGGPEAFF
TRBJ1-2	NA	TRBV3-1/TRBV3-2	NA	TGTGCCAGCAGCCAAGATGGGGGACATAACACCTTC	CASSQDGGHNTF
TRBJ1-3	NA	TRBV5-1	NA	TGCGCCAGCAGCCCGCAGAGCTCTGGAAACACCATATATTTT	CASSPQSSGNTIYF
TRBJ2-3	NA	TRBV18	NA	TGTGCCAGCTCATCCACAGATACGCAGTATTTT	CASSSTDTQYF
TRBJ2-3	TRBD2	TRBV7-9	NA	TGTGCCAGCAGCTTTCCGGGACTAGCGGGAGGGCCCCCGTATTTT	CASSFPGLAGGPPYF
TRBJ2-7	TRBD2	TRBV30	NA	TGTGCCTGGGGGAGGGGAGGGAGCTCCTACGAGCAGTACTTC	CAWGRGGSSYEQYF
TRBJ2-2	TRBD1	TRBV19	few	TGTGCCAGTAGTAGGGGACAGGGAATTAGCACCGGGGAGCTGTTTTTT	CASSRGQGISTGELFF
TRBJ2-1	TRBD2	TRBV5-4	NA	TGTGCCAGCAGCTTGGACGGGGCGGGGGGATACAATGAGCAGTTCTTC	CASSLDGAGGYNEQFF
TRBJ2-5	NA	TRBV20-1	NA	TGCAGTGCTAGAGGAGAGACCCAGTACTTC	CSARGETQYF
TRBJ2-7	NA	TRBV28	NA	TGTGCCAGCAGGAGCGGTCCCTACGAGCAGTACTTC	CASRSGPYEQYF
TRBJ2-5	TRBD2	TRBV10-3	NA	TGTGCCTCCACCCCCGGGACTAGCGGGGGTTTGGGTGAGACCCAGTACTTC	CASTPGTSGGLGETQYF
TRBJ1-1	NA	TRBV28	once	TGTGCCAGCTTAGATATTAAGGGGGGAGGGGTAGGGGGCACTGAAGCTTTCTTT	CASLDIKGGGVGGTEAFF
TRBJ2-1	NA	TRBV4-1	once	TGCGCCAGCAGCCGGACAGCTAACAATGAGCAGTTCTTC	CASSRTANNEQFF
TRBJ1-2	TRBD1	TRBV5-8	NA	TGTGCCAGCAGCTTGTGGGCCGGGACAGGGGGCGAGGGCTACACCTTC	CASSLWAGTGGEGYTF
TRBJ2-5	TRBD1	TRBV5-7	NA	TGTGCCAGCAGCCCGGACAGGGTCAAAGAGACCCAGTACTTC	CASSPDRVKETQYF
TRBJ2-3	TRBD2	TRBV5-1	NA	TGCGCCAGCAGCCCTGCGGGAGCCGGCCCTCGCACAGATACGCAGTATTTT	CASSPAGAGPRTDTQYF
TRBJ2-7	NA	TRBV28	NA	TGTGCCAGCGGAATGTCCAGCCCGAACGAGCAGTACTTC	CASGMSSPNEQYF
TRBJ1-1	NA	TRBV6-6	few	TGTGCCAGCAGTTACGCGGGAAACACTGAAGCTTTCTTT	CASSYAGNTEAFF
TRBJ2-7	NA	TRBV10-3	NA	TGTGCCATCAGTGAGGGGGGTTGGGACACCAACTACGAGCAGTACTTC	CAISEGGWDTNYEQYF
TRBJ1-5	NA	TRBV11-3	NA	TGTGCCAGCAGCTTAGGACCCGTTGGCCCGTGGGATCAGCCCCAGCATTTT	CASSLGPVGPWDQPQHF
TRBJ2-2	TRBD2	TRBV9	NA	TGTGCCAGCAGCCCGAGGACTAGCGGGAGAAAACGGGTGGCCGGGGAGCTGTTTTTT	CASSPRTSGRKRVAGELFF
TRBJ2-6	NA	TRBV4-3	NA	TGCGCCAGCAGCCAAGAGTTGTCGGCGGAGGGAGCGACCGTCCTGACTTTC	CASSQELSAEGATVLTF
TRBJ2-3	NA	TRBV24-1	NA	TGTGCCACCCTAGAAGCTGGCACAGATACGCAGTATTTT	CATLEAGTDTQYF
TRBJ1-2	NA	TRBV27	once	TGTGCCAGCAGGCAGGTGGGGGGCAGGTATGGCTACACCTTC	CASRQVGGRYGYTF
TRBJ1-2	NA	TRBV7-2	NA	TGTGCCAGCAGCCCGGGCTCTGACAGAACTAACTATGGCTACACCTTC	CASSPGSDRTNYGYTF
TRBJ2-1	TRBD2	TRBV24-1	NA	TGTGCCACCAGACCCAAACCGACTAGCGGGGAAGGAAATGAGCAGTTCTTC	CATRPKPTSGEGNEQFF
TRBJ1-2	NA	TRBV7-9	once	TGTGCCAGCAGCCGAACCGAAGGGCGCGGCTACACCTTC	CASSRTEGRGYTF
TRBJ2-1	TRBD2	TRBV6-5	NA	TGTGCCAGCAATAGCGGGAGCACTCAGGCTGAGCAGTTCTTC	CASNSGSTQAEQFF
TRBJ2-5	NA	TRBV7-2	NA	TGTGCCAGCAGCAAATTGTACTTACTCGGGGAGACCCAGTACTTC	CASSKLYLLGETQYF
TRBJ2-1	NA	TRBV28	NA	TGTGCCAGCAGTTTAGCAGGGAGCTCCTACAATGAGCAGTTCTTC	CASSLAGSSYNEQFF
TRBJ2-5	NA	TRBV28	NA	TGTGCCAGCAGTTTAAATTCCCGACAGTATGTCGGGTATGGAGAGACCCAGTACTTC	CASSLNSRQYVGYGETQYF
TRBJ2-1	NA	TRBV6-2/TRBV6-3	once	TGTGCCAGCAGTTACGGGCCCAATGAGCAGTTCTTC	CASSYGPNEQFF
TRBJ1-5	NA	TRBV6-5	NA	TGTGCCAGCCACGTCGGGCAGGTAAGCAATCAGCCCCAGCATTTT	CASHVGQVSNQPQHF
TRBJ1-4	NA	TRBV18	NA	TGTGCCAGCTCACCGGGGGGCTGGGAAAAACTGTTTTTT	CASSPGGWEKLFF
TRBJ1-4	NA	TRBV3-1/TRBV3-2	NA	TGTGCCAGCAGCCAGCTTACAGGTCCTAATGAAAAACTGTTTTTT	CASSQLTGPNEKLFF
TRBJ2-5	NA	TRBV6-5	NA	TGTGCCAGCAGAACGTCTTTGGAGACCCAGTACTTC	CASRTSLETQYF
TRBJ1-1	NA	TRBV6-5	NA	TGTGCCAGCCGGGGAACAGTAGGTGAAGCTTTCTTT	CASRGTVGEAFF
TRBJ2-2	TRBD2	TRBV6-2/TRBV6-3	NA	TGTGCCAGCAGTTACGGGGGGGACTTCACCGGGGAGCTGTTTTTT	CASSYGGDFTGELFF
TRBJ2-7	TRBD1	TRBV2	NA	TGTGCCAGCAAGTCCCAGGGGGTGGGGGAGCAGTACTTC	CASKSQGVGEQYF
TRBJ1-5	TRBD1	TRBV7-8	NA	TGTGCCAGCAGCTTAGTTCCCTGGGACAGGGGAATTGAGCCCCAGCATTTT	CASSLVPWDRGIEPQHF
TRBJ2-2	TRBD2	TRBV7-9	few	TGTGCCAGCAGCCGGGGGGGAGTAACCGGGGAGCTGTTTTTT	CASSRGGVTGELFF
TRBJ2-1	NA	TRBV3-1/TRBV3-2	few	TGTGCCAGCAGCCAAGATTGGATGGGCAATGAGCAGTTCTTC	CASSQDWMGNEQFF
TRBJ2-7	NA	TRBV7-9	few	TGTGCCAGCAGCCCTAGGGAAGCCTATGAGCAGTACTTC	CASSPREAYEQYF
TRBJ2-7	NA	TRBV20-1	NA	TGCAGTGCTAGTCACTTTTTCGGGGTGGGGTACGAGCAGTACTTC	CSASHFFGVGYEQYF
TRBJ1-5	TRBD1	TRBV19	NA	TGTGCCAGTAGAAGACGGGACAGCCCTGAGGTGCCCCAGCATTTT	CASRRRDSPEVPQHF
TRBJ1-5	NA	TRBV11-1	once	TGTGCCAGCAGCCCCGGCCGCAATCAGCCCCAGCATTTT	CASSPGRNQPQHF